This is a list of T cell receptor beta chains from one sample in a study of blood T cell repertoires in COVID-19. TCRdb's table, derived via immunoSEQ multiplex PCR, lists solely in-frame clones and lacks some. The table records roughly 410,000 clones, 89% of them present only once. Sequencing was done on a sample of peripheral blood. The receptors here all came from a man between 40 and 49 years old with acute or convalescent COVID-19. CDR3s include the opening cysteine and the closing phenylalanine or tryptophan. A D gene is named only where the DNA matches it firmly.

d_call,j_call,v_call,cdr3_aa
TRBD2,TRBJ2-2,TRBV6-8,CASSYSLAGIANTGELFF
-,TRBJ2-1,TRBV4-1,CASSQIGRGNEQFF
-,TRBJ2-3,TRBV5-1,CASSLDLRTDTQYF
-,TRBJ1-1,TRBV9,CASSVVPGENTEAFF
-,TRBJ1-5,TRBV19,CASSPTRNQPQHF
TRBD1,TRBJ2-7,TRBV28,CASSLTGAGGSYEQYF
TRBD2,TRBJ2-3,TRBV5-1,CASSLPSGRTDTQYF
-,TRBJ1-3,TRBV10-3,CAISATGTGNTIYF
TRBD1,TRBJ2-1,TRBV5-1,CASSLPGQGSGEQFF
TRBD1,TRBJ1-4,TRBV9,CASSAGGATNEKLFF
-,TRBJ1-2,TRBV7-2,CASSLEGEAIYGYTF
-,TRBJ2-1,TRBV27,CASSLSPGGYNEQFF
TRBD2,TRBJ2-1,TRBV15,CATTSGRGADEQFF
-,TRBJ1-2,TRBV4-3,CASSRDSYGYTF
-,TRBJ2-6,TRBV4-3,CASSYSGANVLTF
TRBD2,TRBJ2-1,TRBV6-5,CASSPSGSSYNEQFF
-,TRBJ1-1,TRBV11-2,CASYDYGGMDTEAFF
TRBD1,TRBJ2-7,TRBV27,CASKDRGYLGYEQYF
TRBD1,TRBJ1-6,TRBV11-2,CASSLIAGQAGGSPLHF
-,TRBJ1-2,TRBV5-4,CASSQDRAYGYTF
-,TRBJ1-1,TRBV12-3/TRBV12-4,CASRRMYTEAFF
-,TRBJ2-3,TRBV4-3,CASSQVRGSSSTDTQYF
-,TRBJ1-6,TRBV5-6,CASSFIAGKNSPLHF
TRBD1,TRBJ1-5,TRBV5-1,CASSEGQGDQPQHF
-,TRBJ2-7,TRBV7-8,CASSPSYRVSPVYEQYF
TRBD1,TRBJ2-2,TRBV5-5,CASSRDRGRNTGELFF
-,TRBJ1-2,TRBV5-5,CASSTLQGNYGYTF
-,TRBJ2-3,TRBV9,CASSVAQGSLVDTQYF
TRBD1,TRBJ2-2,TRBV28,CASSLATGGETGELFF
-,TRBJ2-3,TRBV27,CASSLFSPDTQYF
TRBD1,TRBJ1-4,TRBV9,CASSKWQGAYEKLFF
-,TRBJ2-2,TRBV28,CASRNRNTGELFF
TRBD1,TRBJ2-7,TRBV2,CASSRNIPGTGVAPVHEQYF
TRBD1,TRBJ2-7,TRBV19,CASSLKQGFEQYF
TRBD1,TRBJ2-1,TRBV6-1,CASSESPGTGPLGEQFF
TRBD2,TRBJ2-1,TRBV4-1,CASSQDRLASPYNEQFF
-,TRBJ2-7,TRBV5-1,CASSLVGDEQYF
-,TRBJ1-2,TRBV18,CASSPSGDGYTF
-,TRBJ2-3,TRBV7-8,CASSLVAGRSTDTQYF
-,TRBJ2-6,TRBV19,CASRLPGPGANVLTF
-,TRBJ2-2,TRBV6-6,CASRSTGELFF
TRBD1,TRBJ1-2,TRBV5-1,CASSGPGGAGGYTF
TRBD1,TRBJ1-1,TRBV5-4,CASSSTGVTEAFF
-,TRBJ2-5,TRBV5-6,CASSLVGGTETQYF
TRBD1,TRBJ2-7,TRBV27,CASRPTGQWGEQYF
-,TRBJ2-5,TRBV5-1,CASSLGGGETQYF
TRBD2,TRBJ2-1,TRBV4-1,CASSQDPFSGGSSYNEQFF
-,TRBJ1-1,TRBV6-1,CASSEGQGNTEAFF